Below, one T cell receptor (beta chain) is given with its context. Its specificity is not known. The method was immunoSEQ multiplex PCR; TCRdb's version includes in-frame clones alone and lacks a portion of them. The table lists a few hundred thousand clones, about 91% of them singletons. This entry belongs to a study of Ad26.COV2.S vaccination and SARS-CoV-2 variants. Findings and caveats of the study: Breadth, reportedly substantial, characterized the spike-specific CD8+ and CD4+ T cell responses after vaccination.

The CDR3 loop spans 16 amino acids. Germline V gene data show CDR1 as SGHRS and CDR2 as YFSETQ. V lost 0 bases, J lost 2 bases, and 5 bases stayed unmatched. This sample's treatment: about 20 received Ad26.COV2.S at low or high dose, single or two shots; roughly five received placebo; per-sample allocation not given. Sampling was performed 63 days after the first vaccine or placebo injection. Sequencing was performed on peripheral blood, taken in a trial of Ad26.COV2.S vaccine versus placebo. This TCR was sampled from a person between 18 and 65 years old who received the Ad26.COV2.S COVID-19 vaccine or a placebo. The chain combines TRBV5-1 with TRBJ2-3, with 8 bases identical to TRBD2. The CDR3 here is CASSLGSGVYTDTQYF. DNA for the CDR3: TGCGCCAGCAGCTTGGGTAGCGGGGTTTACACAGATACGCAGTATTTT.